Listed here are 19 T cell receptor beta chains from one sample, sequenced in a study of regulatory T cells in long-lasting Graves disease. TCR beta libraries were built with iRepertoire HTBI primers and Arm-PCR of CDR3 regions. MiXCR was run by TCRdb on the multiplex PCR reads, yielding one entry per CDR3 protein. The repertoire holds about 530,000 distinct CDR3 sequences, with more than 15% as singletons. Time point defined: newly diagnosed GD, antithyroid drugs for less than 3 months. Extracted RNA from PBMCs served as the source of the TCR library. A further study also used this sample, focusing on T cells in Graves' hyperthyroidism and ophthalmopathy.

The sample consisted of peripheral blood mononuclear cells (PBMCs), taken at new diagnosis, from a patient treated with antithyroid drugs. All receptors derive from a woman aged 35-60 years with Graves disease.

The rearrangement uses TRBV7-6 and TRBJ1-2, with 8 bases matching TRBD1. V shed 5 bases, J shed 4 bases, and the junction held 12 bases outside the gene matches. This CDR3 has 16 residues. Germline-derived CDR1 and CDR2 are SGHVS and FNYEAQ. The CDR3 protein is CASSPKIWGQVYGYTF. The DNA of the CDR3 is TGTGCCAGCAGCCCGAAGATATGGGGACAGGTCTATGGCTACACCTTC.

CDR3 loop: CASSSREGSGGRATGELFF. The CDR3, as DNA: TGTGCCAGCAGCTCCCGGGAGGGCAGCGGGGGCCGGGCCACCGGGGAGCTGTTTTTT. The chain links TRBV7-3 to TRBJ2-2, with TRBD2 matching over 8 bases. Germline V gene sequence: CDR1 SGHTA, CDR2 FQGTGA. With 4 bases clipped from V and 4 bases from J, the junction kept 17 bases outside the gene matches. There are 19 residues in the CDR3. The full variable domain, in which reference TRBV7-3 and TRBJ2-2 provide the parts outside the CDR3, is GAGVSQTPSNKVTEKGKYVELRCDPISGHTALYWYRQSLGQGPEFLIYFQGTGAADDSGLPNDRFFAVRPEGSVSTLKIQRTERGDSAVYLCASSSREGSGGRATGELFFGEGSRLTVL.

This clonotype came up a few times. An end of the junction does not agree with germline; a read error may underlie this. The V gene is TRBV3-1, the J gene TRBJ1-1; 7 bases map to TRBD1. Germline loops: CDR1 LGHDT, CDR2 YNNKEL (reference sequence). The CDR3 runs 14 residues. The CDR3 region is CANSQDNRGEEAFF. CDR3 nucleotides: TGTGCCAACAGCCAAGATAACAGGGGCGAAGAAGCTTTCTTT.

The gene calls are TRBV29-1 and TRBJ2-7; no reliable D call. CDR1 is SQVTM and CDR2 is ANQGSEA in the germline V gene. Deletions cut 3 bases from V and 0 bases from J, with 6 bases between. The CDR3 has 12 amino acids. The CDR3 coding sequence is TGCAGCGTTGACAGTGGCTCCTACGAGCAGTACTTC. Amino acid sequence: CSVDSGSYEQYF.

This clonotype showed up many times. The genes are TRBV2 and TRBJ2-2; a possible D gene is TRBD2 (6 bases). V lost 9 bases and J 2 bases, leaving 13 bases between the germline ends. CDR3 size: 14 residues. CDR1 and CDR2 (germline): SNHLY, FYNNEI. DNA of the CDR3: TGTGCCAGACGCGGCGGGGCTAACACCGGGGAGCTGTTTTTT. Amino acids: CARRGGANTGELFF.

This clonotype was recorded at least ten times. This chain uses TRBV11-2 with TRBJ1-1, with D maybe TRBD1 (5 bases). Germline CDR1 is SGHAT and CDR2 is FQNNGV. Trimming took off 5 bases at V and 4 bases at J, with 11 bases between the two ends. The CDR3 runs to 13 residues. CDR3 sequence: CASSTGAATEAFF. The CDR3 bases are TGTGCCAGCAGCACCGGGGCCGCCACTGAAGCTTTCTTT.

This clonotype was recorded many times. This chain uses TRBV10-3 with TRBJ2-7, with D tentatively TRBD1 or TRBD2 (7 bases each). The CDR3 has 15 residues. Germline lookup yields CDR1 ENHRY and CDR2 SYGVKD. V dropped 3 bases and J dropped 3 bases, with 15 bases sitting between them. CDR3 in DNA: TGTGCCATCAGTGACGTCGCAGGGGGGGACTACGAGCAGTACTTC. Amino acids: CAISDVAGGDYEQYF.

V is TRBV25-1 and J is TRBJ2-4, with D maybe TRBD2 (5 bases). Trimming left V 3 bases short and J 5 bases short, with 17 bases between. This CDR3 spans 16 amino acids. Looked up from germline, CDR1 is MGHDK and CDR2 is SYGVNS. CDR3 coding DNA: TGTGCCAGCAGTGATGGAGGTCCGGTATATCAAAACATTCAGTACTTC. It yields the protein CASSDGGPVYQNIQYF.

The CDR3 bases are TGTGCCAGCAGTTACCCGCCGAACAATGAGCAGTTCTTC. Residues: CASSYPPNNEQFF. This rearrangement joins TRBV6-5 to TRBJ2-1; D is uncertain. CDR1 MNHEY and CDR2 SVGAGI come from the germline V gene. The CDR3 has 13 amino acids. Trimming removed 2 bases from V and 5 bases from J, with 7 bases in between.

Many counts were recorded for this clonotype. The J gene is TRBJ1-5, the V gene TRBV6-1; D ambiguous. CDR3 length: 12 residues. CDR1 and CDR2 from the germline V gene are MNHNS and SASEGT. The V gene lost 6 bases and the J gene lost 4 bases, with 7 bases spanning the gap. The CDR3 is CASRDGNQPQHF. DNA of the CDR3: TGTGCCAGCAGAGATGGTAATCAGCCCCAGCATTTT.

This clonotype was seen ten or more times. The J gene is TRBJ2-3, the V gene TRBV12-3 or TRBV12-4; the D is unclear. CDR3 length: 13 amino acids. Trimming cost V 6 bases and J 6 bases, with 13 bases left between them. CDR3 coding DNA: TGTGCCAGCAGCCCCCACCAACTTGATACGCAGTATTTT. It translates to CASSPHQLDTQYF.

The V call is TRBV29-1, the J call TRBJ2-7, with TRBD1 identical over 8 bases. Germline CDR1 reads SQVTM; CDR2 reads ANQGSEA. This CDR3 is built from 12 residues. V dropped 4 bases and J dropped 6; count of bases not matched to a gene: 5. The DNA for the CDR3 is TGCAGCGTTGCGGACAGGGTTGGCGAGCAGTACTTC. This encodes CSVADRVGEQYF.

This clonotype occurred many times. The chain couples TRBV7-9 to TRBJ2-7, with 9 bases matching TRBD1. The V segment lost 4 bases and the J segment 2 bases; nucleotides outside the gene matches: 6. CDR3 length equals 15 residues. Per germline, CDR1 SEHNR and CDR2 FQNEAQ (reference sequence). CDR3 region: CASSSPGQGTYEQYF. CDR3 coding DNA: TGTGCCAGCAGCTCCCCGGGACAGGGTACCTACGAGCAGTACTTC. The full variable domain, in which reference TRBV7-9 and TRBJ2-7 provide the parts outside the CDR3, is DTGVSQNPRHKITKRGQNVTFRCDPISEHNRLYWYRQTLGQGPEFLTYFQNEAQLEKSRLLSDRFSAERPKGSFSTLEIQRTEQGDSAMYLCASSSPGQGTYEQYFGPGTRLTVT.

CDR3 bases: TGTGCCAGCAGCTTATTTACGGAGCTCTATGGCTACACCTTC. Translated: CASSLFTELYGYTF. The V gene is TRBV7-2, the J gene TRBJ1-2, with D hard to call. V was cut by 2 bases and J by 4 bases, with 11 bases left in between. Germline V CDR1 and CDR2: SGHTA, FQGNSA. There are 14 residues in the CDR3.

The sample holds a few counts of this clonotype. CDR3 protein: CASSIDRDSIHYEQYF. The CDR3 coding sequence is TGTGCCAGTAGTATAGACCGGGACAGCATACACTACGAGCAGTACTTC. J is TRBJ2-7 and V is TRBV19, with TRBD1 identical over 7 bases. V lost 0 bases and J lost 3; bases outside the gene matches: 8. This CDR3 is built from 16 residues. Germline loops: CDR1 LNHDA, CDR2 SQIVND (reference sequence).

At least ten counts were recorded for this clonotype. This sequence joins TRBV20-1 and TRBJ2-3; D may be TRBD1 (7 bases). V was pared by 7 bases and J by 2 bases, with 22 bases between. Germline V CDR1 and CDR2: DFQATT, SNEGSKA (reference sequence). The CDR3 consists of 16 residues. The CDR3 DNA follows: TGCAGTGTCGTCCGAGGAGCAGGGGGGAACACAGATACGCAGTATTTT. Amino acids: CSVVRGAGGNTDTQYF.

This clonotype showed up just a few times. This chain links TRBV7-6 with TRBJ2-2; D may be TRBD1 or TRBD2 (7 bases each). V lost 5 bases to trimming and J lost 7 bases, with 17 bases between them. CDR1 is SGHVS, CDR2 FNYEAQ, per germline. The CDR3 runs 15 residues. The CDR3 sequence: CASSPRGGASGELFF. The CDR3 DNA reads TGTGCCAGCAGCCCCAGGGGGGGGGCGAGCGGGGAGCTGTTTTTT.

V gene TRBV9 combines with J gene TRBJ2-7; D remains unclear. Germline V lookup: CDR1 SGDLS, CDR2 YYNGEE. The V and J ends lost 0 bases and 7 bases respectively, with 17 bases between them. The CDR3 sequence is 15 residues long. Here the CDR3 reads CASSVEIGSEGEQYF. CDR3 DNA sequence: TGTGCCAGCAGCGTAGAGATAGGGTCGGAAGGAGAGCAGTACTTC.

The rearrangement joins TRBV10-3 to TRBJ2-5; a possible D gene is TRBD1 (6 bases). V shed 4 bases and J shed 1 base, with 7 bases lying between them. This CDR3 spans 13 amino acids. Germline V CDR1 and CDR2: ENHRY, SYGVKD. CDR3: CAISGGPQETQYF. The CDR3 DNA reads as TGTGCCATCAGTGGGGGGCCCCAAGAGACCCAGTACTTC.